What follows are 32 T cell receptor beta chains derived from one specimen sequenced in a study of Ad26.COV2.S vaccination and SARS-CoV-2 variants listed by TCRdb under 2021. Read against the paper, the sample's treatment or condition label means: approximately 18 received Ad26.COV2.S at low or high dose, single or two shots; 5 received placebo; per-sample allocation not given. For vaccine and placebo recipients, the sequenced repertoires came from samples collected on day 63 after the first injection. The library was made by the immunoSEQ multiplex PCR assay. In TCRdb, the immuneACCESS table is reduced to in-frame sequences with V and J assigned. These tables do not hold every clone; where another copy was compared, an unresolved V gene accounts for under half, and the others remain unexplained. In all, the sample holds more than 300,000 clones, and around 83% of those were seen once. The ten most abundant clones make up approximately 2% of the sample.

The source was peripheral blood, collected in a trial of Ad26.COV2.S vaccine versus placebo. The receptors originated from a person aged 18 to 59 who received the Ad26.COV2.S COVID-19 vaccine or a placebo.

The chain carries TRBV14 and TRBJ1-1; the D gene is possibly TRBD1 (5 bases). Germline values: CDR1 SGHDN, CDR2 FVKESK. The CDR3 covers 14 residues. V was pared by 4 bases and J by 3 bases, with 12 bases between. CDR3 sequence: CASSPSGVDTEAFF. For the CDR3, the DNA is TGTGCCAGCAGCCCCTCGGGGGTGGACACTGAAGCTTTCTTT.

V is TRBV2 and J is TRBJ1-1; TRBD1 might be the D (5 bases). Trimming stripped 6 bases from V and 0 bases from J, with 14 bases between. Germline CDR1 SNHLY, CDR2 FYNNEI. The CDR3 covers 15 residues. CDR3 protein: CASRKDSTMNTEAFF. The CDR3 DNA reads as TGTGCCAGCAGGAAAGACAGTACCATGAACACTGAAGCTTTCTTT.

The chain carries TRBV4-2 and TRBJ1-3; 7 bases match TRBD1. This CDR3 is built from 19 residues. Germline CDR1 is LGHNA and CDR2 is YNFKEQ. The ends lost 0 bases at V and 0 bases at J; junction bases unmatched: 11. CDR3 sequence: CASSQDNRAGGFSGNTIYF. CDR3 DNA: TGTGCCAGCAGCCAAGATAATAGGGCAGGGGGTTTCTCTGGAAACACCATATATTTT.

V gene TRBV7-6 combines with J gene TRBJ2-2; 10 positions agree with TRBD2. V was pared by 6 bases and J by 4 bases, with 5 bases of the junction left unmatched. CDR1 is SGHVS and CDR2 is FNYEAQ in the germline V gene. CDR3 length: 15 residues. DNA of the CDR3: TGTGCCAGCAGAATAACTAGCGGGGTCACCGGGGAGCTGTTTTTT. This translates into CASRITSGVTGELFF.

The J gene is TRBJ1-2, the V gene TRBV7-2; 7 positions agree with TRBD1. This CDR3 region has 14 residues. Trimming at V came to 5 bases and at J to 3 bases, leaving 6 bases not matched to a gene. Germline-derived CDR1 and CDR2 are SGHTA and FQGNSA. This chain's CDR3 is CASSHTGVYYGYTF. The DNA of the CDR3 is TGTGCCAGCAGCCATACAGGGGTCTACTATGGCTACACCTTC.

This chain uses TRBV2 with TRBJ2-2; 10 bases agree with TRBD2. The CDR3 has 15 amino acids. With V trimmed by 7 bases and J by 2 bases, 4 bases remained unmatched. Germline V lookup: CDR1 SNHLY, CDR2 FYNNEI. The chain's CDR3 is CASTLAGANTGELFF. The DNA for the CDR3 is TGTGCCAGCACCCTAGCGGGGGCAAACACCGGGGAGCTGTTTTTT. The full variable domain, in which reference TRBV2 and TRBJ2-2 provide the parts outside the CDR3, is EPEVTQTPSHQVTQMGQEVILRCVPISNHLYFYWYRQILGQKVEFLVSFYNNEISEKSEIFDDQFSVERPDGSNFTLKIRSTKLEDSAMYFCASTLAGANTGELFFGEGSRLTVL.

The chain joins TRBV18 to TRBJ2-7, with TRBD1 matching over 8 bases. Per germline, CDR1 KGHSH and CDR2 LQKENI. With 1 base clipped from V and 5 bases from J, the junction kept 4 bases outside the gene matches. The CDR3 has 14 residues. The CDR3, as DNA: TGTGCCAGCTCACCACGCTCACAGGGGGACGAGCAGTACTTC. This translates into CASSPRSQGDEQYF.

This chain connects TRBV18 to TRBJ1-2; D is unclear. Germline V gene lookup returns CDR1 KGHSH and CDR2 LQKENI. V was cut by 2 bases and J by 7 bases, with 8 bases left in between. The CDR3 is made up of 12 amino acids. The CDR3, as DNA: TGTGCCAGCTCACCAGGGGTGACTGGCTACACCTTC. Translating gives CASSPGVTGYTF.

V and J are TRBV6-1 and TRBJ1-5; D is unclear. Germline CDR1 is MNHNS and CDR2 is SASEGT. V lost 0 bases and J 0 bases, leaving 9 bases between the germline ends. The CDR3 has 16 amino acids. The CDR3 sequence: CASSEALRDSNQPQHF. DNA of the CDR3: TGTGCCAGCAGTGAAGCCCTCAGAGATAGCAATCAGCCCCAGCATTTT.

The J gene is TRBJ2-1, the V gene TRBV11-2; no clear D. The CDR3 sequence is 16 residues long. V was trimmed by 4 bases and J by 5 bases, leaving 18 bases between them. Looked up from germline, CDR1 is SGHAT and CDR2 is FQNNGV. CDR3 residues: CASSSKLVRWDNEQFF. For the CDR3, the DNA is TGTGCCAGCAGCTCGAAACTGGTTCGTTGGGACAATGAGCAGTTCTTC.

This clone was counted a few times. The chain uses TRBV29-1 and TRBJ1-1, with 9 bases that match TRBD1. The CDR3 spans 14 residues. Germline trimming cut 4 bases from V and 3 bases from J; bases unmatched to any gene: 6. CDR1 and CDR2 (germline): SQVTM, ANQGSEA. The CDR3 sequence: CSVGFRTGDTEAFF. CDR3 DNA: TGCAGCGTTGGTTTCCGGACAGGGGACACTGAAGCTTTCTTT.

The chain recombines TRBV19 with TRBJ1-6, with 7 bases aligning to TRBD1. The CDR3 spans 15 residues. Per the germline V gene, CDR1 is LNHDA and CDR2 is SQIVND (reference sequence). V dropped 3 bases and J dropped 8; count of bases not matched to a gene: 7. The chain's CDR3 is CASSITAGGDSPLHF. The CDR3 DNA follows: TGTGCCAGTAGTATCACGGCAGGGGGTGATTCACCCCTCCACTTT.

J is TRBJ1-2 and V is TRBV19; 8 bases are a match to TRBD1. The CDR3 is 14 residues long. The germline V gene encodes CDR1 LNHDA and CDR2 SQIVND (reference sequence). Unmatched junction bases numbered 7, after V lost 6 bases and J lost 4 bases. The CDR3 reads CASRRPGGGYGYTF. Here the CDR3 DNA reads TGTGCCAGTAGGAGGCCAGGGGGCGGCTATGGCTACACCTTC.

This chain links TRBV7-2 with TRBJ1-1, with a weak D call TRBD1 (6 bases). The CDR3 runs 14 residues. The germline V gene encodes CDR1 SGHTA and CDR2 FQGNSA. V was shortened by 3 bases and J by 2 bases, with 10 bases between the two germline ends. CDR3 in DNA: TGTGCCAGCAGCTTCGGACAGCATAACACTGAAGCTTTCTTT. As protein: CASSFGQHNTEAFF.

This clone turned up a few times. V usage is TRBV5-1 and J usage is TRBJ2-6; D may be TRBD1 (6 bases). V was cut by 4 bases and J by 2 bases, with 13 bases left in between. The CDR3 is 16 residues long. Germline CDR1 and CDR2: SGHRS and YFSETQ. The CDR3 here is CASSRTAQAGANVLTF. CDR3 in DNA: TGCGCCAGCAGCCGGACAGCCCAGGCTGGGGCCAACGTCCTGACTTTC.

The rearrangement joins TRBV7-2 to TRBJ1-6; 7 nucleotides line up with TRBD1. The CDR3 consists of 17 residues. Per germline, CDR1 SGHTA and CDR2 FQGNSA. The V gene end was trimmed by 0 bases and the J gene end by 3 bases; junction bases not matched to a gene: 5. CDR3 region: CASSLAAGGYYNSPLHF. The CDR3 coding sequence is TGTGCCAGCAGCTTAGCTGCAGGGGGGTACTATAATTCACCCCTCCACTTT.

This chain links TRBV5-1 with TRBJ2-6, with TRBD1 matching 9 bases. The V segment lost 0 bases and the J segment 0 bases; nucleotides outside the gene matches: 7. Germline V lookup: CDR1 SGHRS, CDR2 YFSETQ. CDR3 length: 19 residues. The CDR3 region is CASSLGRTGVFSGANVLTF. CDR3 DNA: TGCGCCAGCAGCTTGGGGCGGACAGGGGTCTTCTCTGGGGCCAACGTCCTGACTTTC. Variable domain in full (rest from reference TRBV5-1 and TRBJ2-6): KAGVTQTPRYLIKTRGQQVTLSCSPISGHRSVSWYQQTPGQGLQFLFEYFSETQRNKGNFPGRFSGRQFSNSRSEMNVSTLELGDSALYLCASSLGRTGVFSGANVLTFGAGSRLTVL.

This clone is a singleton in its sample. J is TRBJ1-1 and V is TRBV18; no definite D call. This CDR3 is 13 amino acids long. Trimming removed 5 bases from V and 1 base from J, with 8 bases in between. Germline V gene data show CDR1 as KGHSH and CDR2 as LQKENI. The CDR3 DNA follows: TGTGCCAGCTCATGGACGGGGAACACTGAAGCTTTCTTT. Protein product: CASSWTGNTEAFF. Using reference TRBV18 and TRBJ1-1 for the parts outside the CDR3, the full variable domain is NAGVMQNPRHLVRRRGQEARLRCSPMKGHSHVYWYRQLPEEGLKFMVYLQKENIIDESGMPKERFSAEFPKEGPSILRIQQVVRGDSAAYFCASSWTGNTEAFFGQGTRLTVV.

The chain links TRBV6-2 or TRBV6-3 to TRBJ1-2; a possible D gene is TRBD1 (6 bases). The V end was cut by 6 bases, the J end by 6 bases, with 20 bases between. CDR1 is MNHEY and CDR2 is SVGEGT in the germline V gene. The CDR3 is 15 amino acids. The CDR3 DNA is TGTGCCAGCAGCCTCGGCGGGGGGCTGGCTGATGGCTACACCTTC. This sequence encodes CASSLGGGLADGYTF.

The chain has TRBV7-8 and TRBJ2-7; D is undetermined. V shed 1 base and J shed 0 bases, with 1 base lying between them. The CDR3 covers 12 residues. The V gene's germline CDR1 is SGHVS and CDR2 FQNEAQ. The DNA of the CDR3 is TGTGCCAGCAGCTTAGGCTCCTACGAGCAGTACTTC. Translation: CASSLGSYEQYF. Full variable domain (rest looked up from reference TRBV7-8 and TRBJ2-7): GAGVSQSPRYKVAKRGQDVALRCDPISGHVSLFWYQQALGQGPEFLTYFQNEAQLDKSGLPSDRFFAERPEGSVSTLKIQRTQQEDSAVYLCASSLGSYEQYFGPGTRLTVT.

This chain links TRBV4-1 with TRBJ1-3; no definite D call. Germline values: CDR1 MGHRA, CDR2 YSYEKL. This CDR3 is 15 amino acids long. V was trimmed by 1 base and J by 3 bases, leaving 10 bases between them. CDR3 sequence (DNA): TGCGCCAGCAGCCAAGTTGTCTTGATTGGAAACACCATATATTTT. Translated, it gives CASSQVVLIGNTIYF.

The chain is built from TRBV19 and TRBJ2-3; 7 positions match TRBD2. Germline assignment: CDR1 LNHDA and CDR2 SQIVND (reference sequence). The CDR3 sequence is 17 residues long. V lost 0 bases, J lost 2 bases, and 8 bases stayed unmatched. CDR3 sequence: CASSIDQRGLFTDTQYF. CDR3 bases: TGTGCCAGTAGTATAGACCAGCGGGGCCTATTCACAGATACGCAGTATTTT.

The chain uses TRBV11-1 and TRBJ1-2, with TRBD1 identical over 7 bases. Trimming cost V 3 bases and J 6 bases; bases outside gene matches: 4. The germline gives CDR1 SGHAT, CDR2 FQDESV (reference sequence). CDR3 length equals 13 residues. The CDR3 spells CASSFDRENGYTF. The CDR3 nucleotides read TGTGCCAGCAGCTTCGACAGGGAAAATGGCTACACCTTC.

The chain is built from TRBV3-1 (or the pseudogene TRBV3-2) and TRBJ2-3; 11 bases are a match to TRBD2. CDR3 length: 16 residues. The germline V gene encodes CDR1 LGHDT and CDR2 YNNKEL (reference sequence). V trimming: 1 base; J trimming: 5 bases; junction bases outside the gene matches: 5. As DNA, the CDR3 is TGTGCCAGCAGCCAAGTTAGCGGGGGGGCGGGAGATACGCAGTATTTT. Translated, it gives CASSQVSGGAGDTQYF.

The chain couples TRBV10-3 to TRBJ1-2, with 8 bases matching TRBD1. The V segment lost 7 bases and the J segment 4 bases; nucleotides outside the gene matches: 2. The CDR3 totals 12 residues. Germline V gene lookup returns CDR1 ENHRY and CDR2 SYGVKD. This CDR3 reads CAIKGQVYGYTF. In DNA form, the CDR3 reads TGTGCCATCAAGGGACAGGTCTATGGCTACACCTTC.

CDR3 protein: CASSVYSRDEKLFF. DNA of the CDR3: TGTGCCAGCAGCGTATACTCCCGGGATGAAAAACTGTTTTTT. V and J are TRBV9 and TRBJ1-4; D call uncertain. Per germline, CDR1 SGDLS and CDR2 YYNGEE. V was cut by 1 base and J by 6 bases, with 10 bases left in between. The CDR3 contains 14 residues.

This clone was observed a few times. This sequence joins TRBV5-4 and TRBJ1-6, with TRBD1 matching over 10 bases. V shed 4 bases, J shed 9 bases, and the junction held 16 bases outside the gene matches. Germline V gene sequence: CDR1 SGHNT, CDR2 YYREEE (reference sequence). The CDR3 runs to 18 residues. The CDR3 sequence is CASSGPGQGMFGSSPLHF. The CDR3 DNA is TGTGCCAGCAGCGGCCCGGGACAGGGGATGTTCGGGAGTTCACCCCTCCACTTT.

This sequence joins TRBV7-2 and TRBJ1-2; weak D call: TRBD1 (5 bases). V was trimmed by 2 bases and J by 6 bases, leaving 19 bases between them. The CDR3 has 16 amino acids. Germline V gives CDR1 SGHTA, CDR2 FQGNSA. CDR3 loop: CASSLYRLGAGNGYTF. The CDR3 coding sequence is TGTGCCAGCAGCTTATATCGGCTTGGGGCAGGGAATGGCTACACCTTC.

The chain couples TRBV3-1 (or the pseudogene TRBV3-2) to TRBJ1-3; TRBD1 might be the D (6 bases). V was shortened by 5 bases and J by 3 bases, with 14 bases between the two germline ends. Germline V gene sequence: CDR1 LGHDT, CDR2 YNNKEL (reference sequence). The CDR3 has 15 amino acids. CDR3 region: CASSYLTGRGNTIYF. DNA of the CDR3: TGTGCCAGCAGCTATTTAACAGGGCGTGGAAACACCATATATTTT.

The chain recombines TRBV19 with TRBJ2-5, with D possibly TRBD2 on 5 matching bases. CDR3 length equals 14 residues. V was cut by 9 bases and J by 2 bases, with 16 bases left in between. Germline-derived CDR1 and CDR2 are LNHDA and SQIVND (reference sequence). The CDR3 here is CASRGLGEQETQYF. As DNA, the CDR3 is TGTGCCAGCCGAGGGCTTGGAGAACAAGAGACCCAGTACTTC.

The V and J genes are TRBV13 and TRBJ1-1; maybe TRBD1 (6 bases). This CDR3 has 14 residues. Germline V lookup: CDR1 PRHDT, CDR2 FYEKMQ (reference sequence). The V end was cut by 8 bases, the J end by 0 bases, with 13 bases between. As DNA, the CDR3 is TGTGCCAGCGCGGGGGACACCATGAACACTGAAGCTTTCTTT. Protein product: CASAGDTMNTEAFF. Variable domain in full (rest from reference TRBV13 and TRBJ1-1): AAGVIQSPRHLIKEKRETATLKCYPIPRHDTVYWYQQGPGQDPQFLISFYEKMQSDKGSIPDRFSAQQFSDYHSELNMSSLELGDSALYFCASAGDTMNTEAFFGQGTRLTVV.

This chain joins TRBV2 and TRBJ2-7, with TRBD2 identical over 9 bases. The CDR3 contains 16 residues. V shed 6 bases, J shed 2 bases, and the junction held 11 bases outside the gene matches. CDR1 and CDR2 (germline): SNHLY, FYNNEI. The CDR3 here is CASRRARSSGTYEQYF. CDR3 bases: TGTGCCAGCAGGAGGGCTCGGTCTAGCGGGACCTACGAGCAGTACTTC.